This T cell receptor (beta chain) derives from a study of blood T cell repertoires in COVID-19 (TCRdb year 2020). Looking at the study overall: Samples from collaborators originated in the United States, Italy and Spain and spanned both the acute and convalescent phases of COVID-19. The prospective study material was composed of cDNA or gDNA derived from T cells, B-cell-depleted T cells, or PBMCs. Subjects who had been exposed to COVID-19, were actively infected with it, or had recovered from it provided the deeply sampled blood TCRbeta repertoires that made up the dataset. The repertoires were released in a freely available public database intended as a resource for research on the immune response to SARS-CoV-2. The samples were drawn from the first 160 participants of the ongoing ImmuneRACE study and from some 1,300 subjects provided by 6 global collaborators. A de-identified subject ID, COVID-19 status, age in years and sex were almost always included in the sample metadata. Where available, HLA class I and class II types were obtained from metadata supplied by the sample provider rather than from assay-based typing.

TCRbeta CDR3 regions were amplified from genomic DNA using the immunoSEQ Assay, a bias-controlled multiplex PCR. In the original analysis: Nucleated cell counts per sample were estimated from amplification of reference gene primers within the assay. To quantify the absolute abundance of each unique TCRbeta CDR3 rearrangement, sequence reads were collapsed and filtered. For each sample, productive Simpson clonality was calculated as the square root of Simpson's diversity index over productive rearrangements. TCRdb took this table from immuneACCESS and kept in-frame rearrangements with V and J called. Such tables lack part of the clones; where checked against another copy, unresolved V genes explain under half of the gap, and the rest is unexplained. V and J calls plus clone size are reproduced from that table; the DNA served to infer D and trimming. The sample table lists about 200,000 clones, 70% to 90% of them with a count of one. More than 0.7% of the sample comes from the top ten.

Paper-wide results and their limitations: The quantity of clinical and demographic metadata differed by source and by participant and was supplied without curation.

Collaborating institutions collected whole blood in K2EDTA tubes following their own protocols. For TCRbeta analysis, collaborator samples were shipped as frozen whole blood, as isolated PBMCs, or as DNA extracted from either sample type. About this clone itself: This clone's antigen is unknown. Per-nucleotide qualities are absent, and no much larger clonotype sits a single base away.

The CDR3 numbers 13 residues from cysteine through phenylalanine. The entry retains the CDR3 DNA only, 39 bases that are in frame from base 1. CDR1 is given as SEHNR and CDR2 as FQNEAQ, both from the germline V gene (reference sequence). Deletion took 5 bases off V and 1 base off J, with a span of 5 bases between the germline ends. The sequence came from a woman between 65 and 79 years old with acute or convalescent COVID-19. The chain is assembled from TRBV7-9 and TRBJ2-2; the D gene identity is not certain. Sequencing was performed on peripheral blood. The nucleotide sequence reads TGTGCCAGCAGCCACGGGAACACCGGGGAGCTGTTTTTT. It translates as CASSHGNTGELFF.